These T cell receptor beta chains were read from a single sample in a study of PD-L1 blockade in urothelial cancer. Sequenced by immunoSEQ multiplex PCR; TCRdb stores in-frame clones only, minus some. The repertoire includes under 35,000 clones, approximately 86% of them detected once, and less than 2% sits in the top ten. The sample in question was PBMCs, obtained around atezolizumab (anti-PD-L1) treatment. These receptors were obtained from a man aged 50 to 59 with urothelial cancer. The CDR3 runs from the conserved cysteine through the conserved F or W. A D gene is named only where the DNA matches it firmly. The size of a clone is reported for some rows only, either as once, few or many, or as a class for expanded clones.

v_call,clone_size,j_call,d_call,cdr3_nt,cdr3_aa
TRBV10-3,-,TRBJ2-1,TRBD2,TGTGCCATCAGTAGACTAGCGGGCGGGGGGGCCCTGGGGAATGAGCAGTTCTTC,CAISRLAGGGALGNEQFF
TRBV2,-,TRBJ2-1,TRBD2,TGTGCCAGCAGTGGCTCGGGACTAGCATTTTTCTTC,CASSGSGLAFFF
TRBV6-6,medium-sized,TRBJ2-7,-,TGTGCCAGCAGTTACTCATCCGGGGATGGGTACGAGCAGTACTTC,CASSYSSGDGYEQYF
TRBV6-5,-,TRBJ2-1,-,TGTGCCAGCAGTTACGAGCGGAAAAGCTCCTACAATGAGCAGTTCTTC,CASSYERKSSYNEQFF
TRBV27,-,TRBJ2-7,-,TGTGCCAGCAGTTTTCGGTTTCTGGACGAGCAGTACTTC,CASSFRFLDEQYF
TRBV28,-,TRBJ2-5,-,TGTGCCAGCAGTCCCGCGCCTATTTCGTCAGAGACCCAGTACTTC,CASSPAPISSETQYF
TRBV12-5,-,TRBJ2-7,TRBD2,TGTGCTAGTGGCTTTAGCGGGAGACGCGAGCAGTACTTC,CASGFSGRREQYF
TRBV5-6,-,TRBJ1-5,TRBD1,TGTGCCAGCAGCTTGGCGGCAGGGGGTAGAAGTCAGCCCCAGCATTTT,CASSLAAGGRSQPQHF
TRBV10-2,-,TRBJ2-7,-,TGCGCCAGCAGTGCGGAGCGGGAGCAGTACTTC,CASSAEREQYF
TRBV12-5,few,TRBJ1-5,-,TGTGCTAGTGGTTCGGGGGTACAGCCCCAGCATTTT,CASGSGVQPQHF
TRBV30,-,TRBJ1-6,-,TGTGCCTGGAAGGAGGGAAATTCACCCCTCCACTTT,CAWKEGNSPLHF
TRBV11-2,-,TRBJ1-1,-,TGTGCCAGCAGCTCAGGGGTGGCGAGGACTGAAGCTTTCTTT,CASSSGVARTEAFF
TRBV30,-,TRBJ1-6,-,TGTGCCTGGACAGGGTTTAATTCACCCCTCCACTTT,CAWTGFNSPLHF
TRBV30,-,TRBJ1-2,-,TGTGCCTGGAGTGCCCTCTATGGCTACACCTTC,CAWSALYGYTF
TRBV25-1,-,TRBJ2-5,-,TGTGCCAGCTCTGATTCTACGAGGGGGAGGGTGTTCCAAGAGACCCAGTACTTC,CASSDSTRGRVFQETQYF
TRBV5-8,-,TRBJ2-7,TRBD2,TGTGCCAGCAGCTTCGGGACTAGCGGGATGTCCTACGAGCAGTACTTC,CASSFGTSGMSYEQYF
TRBV27,-,TRBJ1-3,-,TGTGCCAGCAGTTTAAAACAGGGATTCTCTGGAAACACCATATATTTT,CASSLKQGFSGNTIYF
TRBV7-9,-,TRBJ2-2,TRBD1,TGTGCCAGCAGCTCCCCATCACAGGGGGCAGGGACCGGGGAGCTGTTTTTT,CASSSPSQGAGTGELFF
TRBV7-2,-,TRBJ1-5,-,TGTGCCAGCAGCCGCGACAGGTCGGGAGGCCAGCCCCAGCATTTT,CASSRDRSGGQPQHF
TRBV15,-,TRBJ1-1,-,TGTGCCGCCAGCGACACCAGATACACTGAAGCTTTCTTT,CAASDTRYTEAFF
TRBV6-4,-,TRBJ2-3,-,TGTGCCAGCAGTGATTACACAGGGACAGATACGCAGTATTTT,CASSDYTGTDTQYF
TRBV30,few,TRBJ1-4,-,TGTGCCTGGAGTGAGCGGGGGGCAACGGAAAAACTGTTTTTT,CAWSERGATEKLFF
TRBV5-1,few,TRBJ1-2,-,TGCGCCAGCAGCCAGACAGGAACGGGCTACACCTTC,CASSQTGTGYTF
TRBV12-5,-,TRBJ2-7,-,TGTGCTAGTGGGATAGCCGGGAGTCTTTACGAGCAGTACTTC,CASGIAGSLYEQYF
TRBV19,few,TRBJ2-1,TRBD2,TGTGCCAGTTCCCTCACGGGACTAGAGGGCTTGGGTGAGCAGTTCTTC,CASSLTGLEGLGEQFF
TRBV7-6,-,TRBJ2-1,TRBD2,TGTGCCAGCAGCTTAGCGTCCGGACTAGCGGGCGGGGAGCAGTTCTTC,CASSLASGLAGGEQFF
TRBV28,-,TRBJ2-7,-,TGTGCCAGCAGTTTAACCATCCCGACAGGCCCCTACGAGCAGTACTTC,CASSLTIPTGPYEQYF
TRBV20-1,-,TRBJ2-7,-,TGCAGTGCTACCACCGGGACTCAACAGTACTTC,CSATTGTQQYF
TRBV10-2,-,TRBJ1-5,-,TGCGCCAGCAGTCAGACACATAGCAATCAGCCCCAGCATTTT,CASSQTHSNQPQHF
TRBV30,-,TRBJ1-4,-,TGTGCCTGGAGTGTACAGGGAGCAACTAATGAAAAACTGTTTTTT,CAWSVQGATNEKLFF
TRBV9,-,TRBJ2-2,-,TGTGCCAGCAGCGTAGCAGGGGGGCGGCGGGCCACCGGGGAGCTGTTTTTT,CASSVAGGRRATGELFF
TRBV12-5,-,TRBJ2-1,TRBD2,TGTGCTAGTGGTCCCCAGCGCGGGGGGGACCCGCGGTTCTACAATGAGCAGTTCTTC,CASGPQRGGDPRFYNEQFF
TRBV5-1,-,TRBJ2-1,TRBD1,TGCGCCAGCAGCGGCAGGACAGGCCAAAGCTACAATGAGCAGTTCTTC,CASSGRTGQSYNEQFF
TRBV11-2,-,TRBJ2-5,TRBD1,TGTGCCAGCAGCCCACAGGGGACCCAAGAGACCCAGTACTTC,CASSPQGTQETQYF
TRBV10-3,-,TRBJ1-1,TRBD1,TGTGCCATCAGGGGGGACAGGCTGTGGACTGAAGCTTTCTTT,CAIRGDRLWTEAFF
TRBV5-1,-,TRBJ2-3,TRBD2,TGCGCCAGCAGCTCCCTCTTAAGCGGGAGCGGGGATACGCAGTATTTT,CASSSLLSGSGDTQYF
TRBV5-4,-,TRBJ2-5,-,TGTGCCAGCAGCCTGGGCAGGATGGAGACCCAGTACTTC,CASSLGRMETQYF
TRBV14,-,TRBJ2-4,-,TGTGCCAGCAGCCCAGGGTTTACCAAAAACATTCAGTACTTC,CASSPGFTKNIQYF
TRBV6-1,-,TRBJ1-1,TRBD1,TGTGCCAGCACTGTGACAGGGCTGAACACTGAAGCTTTCTTT,CASTVTGLNTEAFF
TRBV27,-,TRBJ2-7,-,TGTGCCAGCAGGGGCTCCGGAGGCGAGCAGTACTTC,CASRGSGGEQYF
TRBV7-9,-,TRBJ1-5,TRBD1,TGTGCCAGCAGCAGGGGGCAGGGGAGCAATCAGCCCCAGCATTTT,CASSRGQGSNQPQHF
TRBV27,-,TRBJ2-2,TRBD2,TGTGCCAGCACCTCTAGCGGGAGTTACACCGGGGAGCTGTTTTTT,CASTSSGSYTGELFF
TRBV5-1,-,TRBJ1-3,-,TGCGCCAGCAGCCCAGGTGGGGGGGCGAAGGGCACCATATATTTT,CASSPGGGAKGTIYF
TRBV5-1,-,TRBJ2-3,TRBD2,TGCGCCAGCAGCTTGGCTGGGACTAGTGTGACAGATACGCAGTATTTT,CASSLAGTSVTDTQYF